This T cell receptor (beta chain) was sequenced in a study of cytomegalovirus exposure and HLA in healthy donors. Across the whole study: Researchers found that more than 70% of fewer than 450 genotyped donors fell within the Caucasian-associated ancestry cluster.

PCR primers comprised 60 Vbeta and 13 Jbeta primers. The repertoire was sequenced with immunoSEQ multiplex PCR; TCRdb's copy has only in-frame clones and lacks some. The sample holds 200,000 or so clones; 84% are singletons and the top ten take about 2.6%. A word on this clone: Its antigen remains unknown.

The V gene's germline CDR1 is MDHEN and CDR2 SYDVKM. V trimming: 7 bases; J trimming: 4 bases; junction bases outside the gene matches: 12. This CDR3 spans 16 amino acids. Whole-study findings and limits: A later analysis reportedly identified an Asian-associated ancestry cluster as carrying fewer N-insertions than the 666-donor mean.

The source material was PBMCs. This TCR was recovered from a woman aged 50 to 60 in good health and CMV-seropositive. The V gene is TRBV28, the J gene TRBJ2-5; 10 bases are a match to TRBD2. This chain's CDR3 is CASNGSGGRGGETQYF. Here the CDR3 DNA reads TGTGCCAGCAACGGTAGCGGGGGGCGAGGTGGAGAGACCCAGTACTTC.